These T cell receptor beta chains were read from a single sample in a study of shared clonotypes between healthy human individuals. The data were produced by immunoSEQ multiplex PCR, yet TCRdb's version contains in-frame clones alone and is incomplete. The sample carries a few million clones, just over 90% recorded once. Material for sequencing was naive CD4+ T cells sorted from blood. These receptors came from a man aged 18-30 years in good health. Both conserved end residues are part of each CDR3. The order of the fields is clone size, V gene, J gene, D gene, CDR3 protein, CDR3 DNA. The D gene is left open where the match is weak. Where a row states a size, it is once, few, many or the class of an expanded clone; other rows omit it.

-	TRBV9	TRBJ1-6	-	CASSPEPAGASPLHF	TGTGCCAGCAGCCCCGAACCCGCCGGGGCCTCACCCCTCCACTTT
-	TRBV6-5	TRBJ2-2	TRBD2	CASRSAGGVTGELFF	TGTGCCAGCAGATCGGCGGGAGGAGTTACCGGGGAGCTGTTTTTT
-	TRBV2	TRBJ2-1	TRBD2	CASRTSGGAFEQFF	TGTGCCAGCAGAACTAGCGGGGGGGCCTTTGAGCAGTTCTTC
-	TRBV4-1	TRBJ1-5	TRBD1	CASSLTGTGINQPQHF	TGCGCCAGCAGCCTGACCGGGACAGGGATCAATCAGCCCCAGCATTTT
-	TRBV5-1	TRBJ1-1	-	CASSLAPTGGVNTEAFF	TGCGCCAGCAGCTTGGCCCCAACGGGTGGAGTGAACACTGAAGCTTTCTTT
few	TRBV4-1	TRBJ1-4	-	CASSQGPRTVDEKLFF	TGCGCCAGCAGCCAAGGTCCGCGGACCGTGGACGAAAAACTGTTTTTT
-	TRBV18	TRBJ2-7	TRBD1	CASSPLQGALYEQYF	TGTGCCAGCTCACCTTTACAGGGGGCCCTCTACGAGCAGTACTTC
-	TRBV19	TRBJ1-5	TRBD1	CASSSRDRNSNQPQHF	TGTGCCAGTAGTTCTAGGGACAGGAATAGCAATCAGCCCCAGCATTTT
-	TRBV5-1	TRBJ1-3	-	CASRREGSGNTIYF	TGCGCCAGCAGGAGGGAAGGGTCGGGAAACACCATATATTTT
many	TRBV27	TRBJ2-7	-	CASSLRQFSSYEQYF	TGTGCCAGCAGTTTGCGACAGTTCAGCTCCTACGAGCAGTACTTC
-	TRBV19	TRBJ2-2	TRBD2	CASTGGPNTGELFF	TGTGCCAGTACGGGGGGACCGAACACCGGGGAGCTGTTTTTT
-	TRBV6-1	TRBJ1-5	-	CASNLGLLNQPQHF	TGTGCCAGCAATCTGGGCCTACTGAATCAGCCCCAGCATTTT
-	TRBV6-5	TRBJ2-7	-	CASSYFSSPGAGEQYF	TGTGCCAGCAGTTACTTTTCTTCTCCAGGGGCCGGCGAGCAGTACTTC
-	TRBV18	TRBJ1-5	-	CASSPVTGGAHQPQHF	TGTGCCAGCTCACCAGTAACCGGGGGGGCTCATCAGCCCCAGCATTTT
-	TRBV28	TRBJ2-3	-	CASSLSGNTDTQYF	TGTGCCAGCAGTTTGTCAGGGAACACAGATACGCAGTATTTT
-	TRBV4-2	TRBJ2-7	-	CASSQDWAPVVDEQYF	TGTGCCAGCAGCCAAGATTGGGCACCGGTAGTTGACGAGCAGTACTTC
once	TRBV5-4	TRBJ2-5	TRBD1	CASSQTGRETQYF	TGTGCCAGCAGCCAGACAGGGCGAGAGACCCAGTACTTC
-	TRBV19	TRBJ2-7	TRBD1	CASKGQGGGEQYF	TGTGCCAGCAAGGGACAGGGTGGGGGCGAGCAGTACTTC
-	TRBV11-3	TRBJ2-1	TRBD2	CASSPRTSGNVNEQFF	TGTGCCAGCAGCCCTCGGACTAGCGGGAATGTCAATGAGCAGTTCTTC
-	TRBV4-3	TRBJ1-6	-	CASSQVQYNSPLHF	TGCGCCAGCAGCCAAGTACAATATAATTCACCCCTCCACTTT
-	TRBV6-5	TRBJ2-3	TRBD2	CASRLLAGLDTQYF	TGTGCCAGCAGGTTATTAGCGGGCCTTGATACGCAGTATTTT
-	TRBV6-1	TRBJ1-3	-	CASISDRFGNTIYF	TGTGCCAGCATTTCGGACAGATTTGGAAACACCATATATTTT
-	TRBV6-5	TRBJ1-1	-	CASSYLGAEAFF	TGTGCCAGCAGTTACCTTGGCGCTGAAGCTTTCTTT
-	TRBV7-8	TRBJ1-2	-	CASIPYLGEGTYGYTF	TGTGCCAGCATCCCCTATTTGGGGGAAGGCACTTATGGCTACACCTTC
-	TRBV7-7	TRBJ1-6	-	CASSFGGNSPLHF	TGTGCTAGCAGCTTCGGTGGTAATTCACCCCTCCACTTT
-	TRBV28	TRBJ1-4	-	CASETGFGEKLFF	TGTGCCAGCGAGACAGGTTTCGGTGAAAAACTGTTTTTT
-	TRBV19	TRBJ2-2	-	CAGSDSFGTGELFF	TGTGCCGGCTCGGACTCGTTCGGCACCGGGGAGCTGTTTTTT
-	TRBV28	TRBJ1-5	-	CASRSFQPQHF	TGTGCCAGCAGATCGTTCCAGCCCCAGCATTTT
-	TRBV11-2	TRBJ2-7	-	CASSLYGVGDHYEQYF	TGTGCCAGCAGCTTATATGGGGTGGGGGACCACTACGAGCAGTACTTC
-	TRBV5-8	TRBJ1-2	TRBD1	CASSLGTGANYGYTF	TGTGCCAGCAGCTTGGGGACAGGGGCTAACTATGGCTACACCTTC
few	TRBV19	TRBJ2-1	TRBD1	CASKKGDSNVNEQFF	TGTGCCAGTAAGAAGGGGGACAGCAATGTCAATGAGCAGTTCTTC
-	TRBV4-3	TRBJ2-7	TRBD2	CASSQGYLAGSYEQYF	TGCGCCAGCAGCCAAGGATATCTAGCGGGCTCCTACGAGCAGTACTTC
-	TRBV28	TRBJ1-4	-	CASSSWTTTNEKLFF	TGTGCCAGCAGTTCGTGGACAACAACTAATGAAAAACTGTTTTTT
-	TRBV25-1	TRBJ1-2	-	CASRSGANYGYTF	TGTGCCAGCCGGTCGGGAGCTAACTATGGCTACACCTTC
few	TRBV6-4	TRBJ1-5	-	CASSPNQPQHF	TGTGCCAGCAGTCCTAATCAGCCCCAGCATTTT